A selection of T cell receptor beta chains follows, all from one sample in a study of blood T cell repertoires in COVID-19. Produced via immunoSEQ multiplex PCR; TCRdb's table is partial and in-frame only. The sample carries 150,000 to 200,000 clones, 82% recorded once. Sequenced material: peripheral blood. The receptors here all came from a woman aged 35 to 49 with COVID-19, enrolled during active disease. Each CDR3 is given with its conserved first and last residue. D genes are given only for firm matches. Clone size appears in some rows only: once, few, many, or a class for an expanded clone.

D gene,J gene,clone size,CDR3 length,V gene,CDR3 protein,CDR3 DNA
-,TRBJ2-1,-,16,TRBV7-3,CASSPRTRSSYNEQFF,TGTGCCAGCAGCCCACGTACTAGGAGCTCCTACAATGAGCAGTTCTTC
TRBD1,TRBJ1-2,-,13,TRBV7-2,CARMDRGNYGYTF,TGTGCCAGGATGGACAGGGGGAACTATGGCTACACCTTC
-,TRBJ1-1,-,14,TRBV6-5,CASSYSGGALGTFF,TGTGCCAGCAGTTACTCTGGGGGGGCCTTAGGGACTTTCTTT
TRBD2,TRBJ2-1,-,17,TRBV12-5,CASGLVPTSGGWGEQFF,TGTGCTAGTGGTTTGGTTCCGACTAGCGGGGGCTGGGGGGAGCAGTTCTTC
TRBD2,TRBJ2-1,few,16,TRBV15,CATSRGTSGANNEQFF,TGTGCCACCAGCAGGGGCACTAGCGGGGCGAACAATGAGCAGTTCTTC
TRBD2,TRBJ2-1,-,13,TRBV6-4,CASTSAGGNEQFF,TGTGCCAGCACTTCGGCGGGAGGCAATGAGCAGTTCTTC
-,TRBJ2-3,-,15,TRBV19,CASSTGSASTDTQYF,TGTGCCAGTAGTACGGGGAGCGCTAGCACAGATACGCAGTATTTT
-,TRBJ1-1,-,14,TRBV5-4,CASSYLRGGTEAFF,TGTGCCAGCAGCTACCTCAGGGGCGGAACTGAAGCTTTCTTT
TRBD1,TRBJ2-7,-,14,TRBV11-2,CASSLAGQLYEQYF,TGTGCCAGCAGCTTAGCGGGACAGCTTTACGAGCAGTACTTC
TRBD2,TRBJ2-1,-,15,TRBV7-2,CASGAGGLAYNEQFF,TGTGCCAGCGGTGCGGGAGGGTTAGCCTACAATGAGCAGTTCTTC
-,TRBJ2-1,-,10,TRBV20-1,CSGRQIEQFF,TGCAGTGGACGACAGATTGAGCAGTTCTTC
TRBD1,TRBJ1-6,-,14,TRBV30,CAWMVGQGDSPLHF,TGTGCCTGGATGGTGGGACAGGGGGATTCACCCCTCCACTTT
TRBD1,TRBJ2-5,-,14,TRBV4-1,CASSLGQGPETQYF,TGCGCCAGCAGCCTAGGACAGGGCCCCGAGACCCAGTACTTC
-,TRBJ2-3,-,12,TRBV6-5,CASSYIGDTQYF,TGTGCCAGCAGTTACATCGGAGATACGCAGTATTTT
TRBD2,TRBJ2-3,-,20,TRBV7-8,CASSFGTSGGVGSRTDTQYF,TGTGCCAGCAGCTTCGGGACTAGCGGGGGGGTAGGTTCCCGCACAGATACGCAGTATTTT
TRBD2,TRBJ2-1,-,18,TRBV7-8,CASSLRLSGTSGFNEQFF,TGTGCCAGCAGCTTACGACTATCCGGGACTAGCGGGTTCAATGAGCAGTTCTTC
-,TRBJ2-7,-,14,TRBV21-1,CASSKRGTGYEQYF,TGTGCCAGCAGCAAAAGGGGGACAGGATACGAGCAGTACTTC
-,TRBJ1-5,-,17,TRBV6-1,CASSERLNPGGNQPQHF,TGTGCCAGCAGTGAACGGCTAAACCCGGGAGGAAATCAGCCCCAGCATTTT
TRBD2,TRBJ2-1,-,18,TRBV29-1,CSVEGLAGGPGSYNEQFF,TGCAGCGTTGAGGGTCTCGCGGGAGGGCCGGGCTCCTACAATGAGCAGTTCTTC
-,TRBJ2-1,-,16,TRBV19,CASSNVGKGDYNEQFF,TGTGCCAGTAGTAATGTAGGAAAGGGAGACTACAATGAGCAGTTCTTC
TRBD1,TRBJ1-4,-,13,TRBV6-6,CASIRTGKEKLFF,TGTGCCAGCATAAGGACAGGGAAAGAAAAACTGTTTTTT
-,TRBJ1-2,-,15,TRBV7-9,CASSLGGLPNYGYTF,TGTGCCAGCAGCTTAGGGGGCCTTCCTAACTATGGCTACACCTTC
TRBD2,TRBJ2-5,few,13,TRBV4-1,CASSQRLGGGQYF,TGCGCCAGCAGCCAAAGACTCGGGGGGGGCCAGTACTTC
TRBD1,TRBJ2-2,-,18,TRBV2,CASSEVRQGAGVTGELFF,TGTGCCAGCAGTGAAGTGCGACAGGGGGCCGGAGTCACCGGGGAGCTGTTTTTT
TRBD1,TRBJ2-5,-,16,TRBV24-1,CATSDPGQGAEETQYF,TGTGCCACCAGTGACCCCGGACAGGGGGCGGAGGAGACCCAGTACTTC
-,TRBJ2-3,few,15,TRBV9,CASSVAGTSTDTQYF,TGTGCCAGCAGCGTAGCGGGGACTAGCACAGATACGCAGTATTTT
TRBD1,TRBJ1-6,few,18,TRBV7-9,CASSHPRGQSSYNSPLHF,TGTGCCAGCAGTCACCCGAGGGGGCAGAGCTCCTATAATTCACCCCTCCACTTT
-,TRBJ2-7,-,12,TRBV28,CASSLIRYEQYF,TGTGCCAGCAGTTTAATTCGGTACGAGCAGTACTTC
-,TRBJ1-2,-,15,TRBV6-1,CASSEQGGLFYGYTF,TGTGCCAGCAGTGAACAGGGAGGGTTGTTCTATGGCTACACCTTC
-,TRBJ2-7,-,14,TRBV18,CASSPWGEGYEQYF,TGTGCCAGCTCACCCTGGGGAGAGGGTTACGAGCAGTACTTC
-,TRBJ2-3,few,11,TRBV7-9,CASSAGDTQYF,TGTGCCAGCAGCGCGGGAGATACGCAGTATTTT
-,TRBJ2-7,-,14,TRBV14,CASSRVGEAYEQYF,TGTGCCAGCAGCCGAGTAGGGGAGGCCTACGAGCAGTACTTC
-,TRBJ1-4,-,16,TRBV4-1,CASSHYARQNNEKLFF,TGCGCCAGCAGCCACTACGCGCGGCAGAACAATGAAAAACTGTTTTTT
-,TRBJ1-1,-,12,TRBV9,CASRGQNTEAFF,TGTGCCAGCAGAGGACAAAACACTGAAGCTTTCTTT
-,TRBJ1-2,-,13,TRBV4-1,CASSHPGAGGYTF,TGCGCCAGCAGCCACCCTGGGGCCGGGGGCTACACCTTC
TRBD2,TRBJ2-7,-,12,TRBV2,CASSRRGGEQYF,TGTGCCAGCTCACGTAGGGGAGGGGAGCAGTACTTC
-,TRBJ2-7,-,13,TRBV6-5,CASSYDFPGEQYF,TGTGCCAGCAGTTACGACTTTCCGGGCGAGCAGTACTTC